Listed here is a single TCR beta chain. Method: immunoSEQ multiplex PCR; TCRdb's copy keeps in-frame clones and lacks some. The table shows some 130,000 clones, with roughly 75% occurring only once. CDR3 size: 15 residues. With 4 bases removed from V and 1 base from J, the gap between germline ends came to 14 bases. The germline V gene encodes CDR1 SGHRS and CDR2 YFSETQ. The data are from a study of blood T cell repertoires in COVID-19. The material sequenced was PBMCs or T cells enriched from blood (not recorded which). The chain carries TRBV5-1 and TRBJ1-2; D unclear. This receptor was identified in a woman between 50 and 59 years old who had recovered from COVID-19. The DNA of the CDR3 is TGCGCCAGCAGCCTCAACAGTCAGTTTAACTATGGCTACACCTTC. It codes for CASSLNSQFNYGYTF.